These T cell receptor beta chains were read from a single sample in a study of shared clonotypes between healthy human individuals. This table comes from immunoSEQ multiplex PCR, and its TCRdb copy is limited to in-frame clones, with some not included. The data contain approximately 1,000,000 clones, approximately 80% of them seen just once; the ten biggest clones take up approximately 0.56%. Sequenced material: memory CD4+ T cells from PBMCs. These receptors came from a man between 18 and 29 years old in good health. Some clones in this sample may be carry-over from other donors' samples. The CDR3 runs from the conserved cysteine through the conserved F or W. The D gene is left open where the match is weak. Not every row has a clone size; where given, it reads once, few, many or a size class.

j_call: TRBJ1-2
d_call: .
cdr3_length: 12
clone_size: few
v_call: TRBV28
cdr3_aa: CATRDMNYGYTF
cdr3_nt: TGCGCTACCAGGGACATGAACTATGGCTACACCTTC

j_call: TRBJ2-7
d_call: .
cdr3_length: 21
clone_size: .
v_call: TRBV28
cdr3_aa: CASSSNHGGLSVGGRPYEQYF
cdr3_nt: TGTGCCAGCAGTTCCAACCATGGGGGCCTATCCGTAGGCGGGCGTCCTTACGAGCAGTACTTC

j_call: TRBJ2-3
d_call: TRBD2
cdr3_length: 16
clone_size: .
v_call: TRBV19
cdr3_aa: CASRLGLAGASDTQYF
cdr3_nt: TGTGCCAGTAGGCTGGGACTAGCGGGAGCGTCGGATACGCAGTATTTT

j_call: TRBJ2-2
d_call: .
cdr3_length: 15
clone_size: once
v_call: TRBV5-1
cdr3_aa: CASSLYQGGTGELFF
cdr3_nt: TGCGCCAGCAGCTTGTATCAGGGGGGTACCGGGGAGCTGTTTTTT

j_call: TRBJ2-2
d_call: TRBD1
cdr3_length: 15
clone_size: .
v_call: TRBV7-9
cdr3_aa: CASSSRQGANGELFF
cdr3_nt: TGTGCCAGCAGCTCAAGACAGGGGGCCAACGGGGAGCTGTTTTTT

j_call: TRBJ1-1
d_call: TRBD1
cdr3_length: 16
clone_size: few
v_call: TRBV7-2
cdr3_aa: CASSRTGNNRNTEAFF
cdr3_nt: TGTGCCAGCAGCCGGACAGGGAACAACAGAAACACTGAAGCTTTCTTT

j_call: TRBJ1-4
d_call: TRBD1
cdr3_length: 15
clone_size: .
v_call: TRBV30
cdr3_aa: CAWSVLGGTGEKLFF
cdr3_nt: TGTGCCTGGAGTGTTCTGGGCGGGACAGGGGAAAAACTGTTTTTT

j_call: TRBJ1-2
d_call: TRBD1
cdr3_length: 15
clone_size: .
v_call: TRBV5-1
cdr3_aa: CASSWGTGGSAGYTF
cdr3_nt: TGCGCCAGCAGCTGGGGGACAGGGGGCAGTGCTGGCTACACCTTC

j_call: TRBJ1-5
d_call: .
cdr3_length: 12
clone_size: .
v_call: TRBV29-1
cdr3_aa: CSVGGPNQPQHF
cdr3_nt: TGCAGCGTTGGTGGTCCCAATCAGCCCCAGCATTTT

j_call: TRBJ2-2
d_call: .
cdr3_length: 14
clone_size: .
v_call: TRBV4-2
cdr3_aa: CASSQAGSTGELFF
cdr3_nt: TGTGCCAGCAGCCAAGCGGGCAGCACCGGGGAGCTGTTTTTT

j_call: TRBJ1-5
d_call: .
cdr3_length: 15
clone_size: many
v_call: TRBV6-1
cdr3_aa: CASSVQDISNQPQHF
cdr3_nt: TGTGCCAGCAGTGTGCAGGACATAAGCAATCAGCCCCAGCATTTT

j_call: TRBJ2-1
d_call: .
cdr3_length: 13
clone_size: .
v_call: TRBV6-6
cdr3_aa: CASSWSGRAEQFF
cdr3_nt: TGTGCCAGCAGTTGGTCGGGAAGAGCTGAGCAGTTCTTC

j_call: TRBJ2-1
d_call: .
cdr3_length: 16
clone_size: once
v_call: TRBV6-1
cdr3_aa: CASSEARGVRHDEQFF
cdr3_nt: TGTGCCAGCAGTGAAGCTAGGGGGGTCCGGCACGATGAGCAGTTCTTC

j_call: TRBJ2-3
d_call: TRBD1
cdr3_length: 18
clone_size: few
v_call: TRBV5-5
cdr3_aa: CASSNNPGQGGSTDTQYF
cdr3_nt: TGTGCCAGCAGCAACAACCCTGGACAGGGCGGTAGCACAGATACGCAGTATTTT

j_call: TRBJ2-1
d_call: TRBD2
cdr3_length: 14
clone_size: .
v_call: TRBV7-3
cdr3_aa: CASSRLAGGTGQFF
cdr3_nt: TGTGCCAGCAGCCGACTAGCGGGAGGGACCGGGCAGTTCTTC

j_call: TRBJ1-1
d_call: TRBD1
cdr3_length: 16
clone_size: .
v_call: TRBV7-9
cdr3_aa: CASSAFRDRVRTEAFF
cdr3_nt: TGTGCCAGCAGCGCATTCCGGGACAGGGTACGGACTGAAGCTTTCTTT

j_call: TRBJ1-2
d_call: TRBD1
cdr3_length: 19
clone_size: .
v_call: TRBV5-1
cdr3_aa: CASSLEPGSRTGGNNGYTF
cdr3_nt: TGCGCCAGCAGCTTGGAGCCCGGCTCCCGAACAGGGGGGAATAATGGCTACACCTTC

j_call: TRBJ2-3
d_call: .
cdr3_length: 15
clone_size: .
v_call: TRBV15
cdr3_aa: CATSRAGDLTDTQYF
cdr3_nt: TGTGCCACCAGCAGAGCGGGAGACCTCACAGATACGCAGTATTTT

j_call: TRBJ2-3
d_call: .
cdr3_length: 13
clone_size: .
v_call: TRBV10-3
cdr3_aa: CAAGGGTADTQYF
cdr3_nt: TGTGCCGCCGGGGGGGGGACAGCAGATACGCAGTATTTT

j_call: TRBJ2-5
d_call: TRBD1
cdr3_length: 15
clone_size: .
v_call: TRBV5-1
cdr3_aa: CASSLVGTGEETQYF
cdr3_nt: TGCGCCAGCAGCTTGGTTGGGACAGGGGAAGAGACCCAGTACTTC

j_call: TRBJ2-7
d_call: TRBD1
cdr3_length: 15
clone_size: .
v_call: TRBV4-1
cdr3_aa: CASSHILDRVSEQYF
cdr3_nt: TGCGCCAGCAGCCACATCCTGGACAGGGTGAGCGAGCAGTACTTC

j_call: TRBJ2-1
d_call: TRBD1
cdr3_length: 15
clone_size: .
v_call: TRBV5-1
cdr3_aa: CASSPGQGGLDEQFF
cdr3_nt: TGCGCCAGCAGCCCGGGACAGGGGGGTTTGGATGAGCAGTTCTTC

j_call: TRBJ1-1
d_call: TRBD1
cdr3_length: 15
clone_size: .
v_call: TRBV7-9
cdr3_aa: CASSPRGQMNTEAFF
cdr3_nt: TGTGCCAGCAGCCCAAGGGGACAGATGAACACTGAAGCTTTCTTT

j_call: TRBJ1-2
d_call: .
cdr3_length: 15
clone_size: once
v_call: TRBV27
cdr3_aa: CASSPLGEPNYGYTF
cdr3_nt: TGTGCCAGCAGTCCCCTAGGGGAACCTAACTATGGCTACACCTTC

j_call: TRBJ2-2
d_call: .
cdr3_length: 15
clone_size: .
v_call: TRBV11-2
cdr3_aa: CASSLASSGTGELFF
cdr3_nt: TGTGCCAGCAGCTTAGCGAGCTCGGGCACCGGGGAGCTGTTTTTT

j_call: TRBJ2-6
d_call: .
cdr3_length: 17
clone_size: .
v_call: TRBV6-4
cdr3_aa: CARVEGRGGPGANVLTF
cdr3_nt: TGTGCCAGGGTGGAGGGCCGGGGAGGCCCTGGGGCCAACGTCCTGACTTTC

j_call: TRBJ1-2
d_call: .
cdr3_length: 14
clone_size: .
v_call: TRBV7-9
cdr3_aa: CASSSPGTIYGYTF
cdr3_nt: TGTGCCAGCAGCTCACCCGGGACAATCTATGGCTACACCTTC

j_call: TRBJ2-2
d_call: .
cdr3_length: 15
clone_size: .
v_call: TRBV4-1
cdr3_aa: CASSQGVGSTGELFF
cdr3_nt: TGCGCCAGCAGCCAAGGGGTGGGATCCACCGGGGAGCTGTTTTTT

j_call: TRBJ2-3
d_call: .
cdr3_length: 14
clone_size: once
v_call: TRBV6-6
cdr3_aa: CASKTIGITDTQYF
cdr3_nt: TGTGCCAGCAAAACTATAGGAATCACAGATACGCAGTATTTT

j_call: TRBJ1-4
d_call: .
cdr3_length: 12
clone_size: .
v_call: TRBV6-1
cdr3_aa: CASRQPNEKLFF
cdr3_nt: TGTGCCAGCAGGCAACCTAATGAAAAACTGTTTTTT

j_call: TRBJ2-5
d_call: .
cdr3_length: 16
clone_size: .
v_call: TRBV30
cdr3_aa: CAWSPNRAFWQETQYF
cdr3_nt: TGTGCCTGGAGTCCCAACAGGGCTTTTTGGCAAGAGACCCAGTACTTC

j_call: TRBJ2-5
d_call: .
cdr3_length: 15
clone_size: .
v_call: TRBV6-5
cdr3_aa: CASSYAGQPQETQYF
cdr3_nt: TGTGCCAGCAGTTACGCGGGACAGCCTCAAGAGACCCAGTACTTC

j_call: TRBJ2-7
d_call: TRBD1
cdr3_length: 18
clone_size: once
v_call: TRBV19
cdr3_aa: CASSSGLGFWDRDYEQYF
cdr3_nt: TGTGCCAGTAGTAGTGGATTGGGCTTTTGGGACAGGGACTACGAGCAGTACTTC

j_call: TRBJ1-1
d_call: TRBD1
cdr3_length: 13
clone_size: .
v_call: TRBV29-1
cdr3_aa: CSAKQGADTEAFF
cdr3_nt: TGCAGCGCCAAACAGGGGGCGGACACTGAAGCTTTCTTT

j_call: TRBJ2-7
d_call: .
cdr3_length: 13
clone_size: .
v_call: TRBV7-8
cdr3_aa: CASSYRQAYEQYF
cdr3_nt: TGTGCCAGCAGCTATAGACAGGCCTACGAGCAGTACTTC

j_call: TRBJ2-3
d_call: .
cdr3_length: 15
clone_size: .
v_call: TRBV5-1
cdr3_aa: CASSQVGDSTDTQYF
cdr3_nt: TGCGCCAGCAGTCAGGTAGGGGACAGCACAGATACGCAGTATTTT

j_call: TRBJ2-3
d_call: .
cdr3_length: 12
clone_size: .
v_call: TRBV6-5
cdr3_aa: CASRDSTDTQYF
cdr3_nt: TGTGCCAGCAGGGACAGCACAGATACGCAGTATTTT

j_call: TRBJ2-1
d_call: TRBD2
cdr3_length: 15
clone_size: .
v_call: TRBV10-3
cdr3_aa: CATRGAGSSYNEQFF
cdr3_nt: TGTGCCACACGGGGAGCGGGGAGCTCCTACAATGAGCAGTTCTTC

j_call: TRBJ2-3
d_call: .
cdr3_length: 15
clone_size: few
v_call: TRBV7-2
cdr3_aa: CASRPGARSTDTQYF
cdr3_nt: TGTGCCAGCAGACCCGGGGCTAGGAGCACAGATACGCAGTATTTT

j_call: TRBJ2-1
d_call: .
cdr3_length: 13
clone_size: .
v_call: TRBV7-3
cdr3_aa: CASSPSSGNEQFF
cdr3_nt: TGTGCCAGCAGCCCAAGCAGTGGGAATGAGCAGTTCTTC

j_call: TRBJ1-5
d_call: .
cdr3_length: 12
clone_size: .
v_call: TRBV2
cdr3_aa: CAFGRDHQPQHF
cdr3_nt: TGTGCCTTCGGTAGAGACCATCAGCCCCAGCATTTT

j_call: TRBJ2-1
d_call: TRBD1
cdr3_length: 16
clone_size: .
v_call: TRBV6-1
cdr3_aa: CASSATTGGPYNEQFF
cdr3_nt: TGTGCCAGCAGTGCGACAACAGGGGGCCCCTACAATGAGCAGTTCTTC

j_call: TRBJ2-7
d_call: TRBD1
cdr3_length: 15
clone_size: once
v_call: TRBV5-1
cdr3_aa: CASSSQGTGRYEQYF
cdr3_nt: TGCGCCAGCAGCTCACAGGGGACAGGGCGCTACGAGCAGTACTTC

j_call: TRBJ1-5
d_call: .
cdr3_length: 12
clone_size: .
v_call: TRBV28
cdr3_aa: CASSLTNQPQHF
cdr3_nt: TGTGCCAGCAGTCTTACAAATCAGCCCCAGCATTTT

j_call: TRBJ2-3
d_call: .
cdr3_length: 14
clone_size: few
v_call: TRBV27
cdr3_aa: CASSWGSGTDTQYF
cdr3_nt: TGTGCCAGCAGTTGGGGTTCCGGCACAGATACGCAGTATTTT

j_call: TRBJ2-7
d_call: TRBD2
cdr3_length: 13
clone_size: once
v_call: TRBV7-3
cdr3_aa: CASSLEAGSEQYF
cdr3_nt: TGTGCCAGCAGCTTAGAAGCGGGGTCCGAGCAGTACTTC

j_call: TRBJ2-7
d_call: TRBD2
cdr3_length: 18
clone_size: .
v_call: TRBV7-2
cdr3_aa: CASSLIPGSGRAWYEQYF
cdr3_nt: TGTGCCAGCAGCTTAATTCCGGGAAGCGGGAGGGCCTGGTACGAGCAGTACTTC

j_call: TRBJ2-2
d_call: .
cdr3_length: 13
clone_size: few
v_call: TRBV6-6
cdr3_aa: CASSAPGGGELFF
cdr3_nt: TGTGCCAGCAGTGCGCCAGGTGGCGGGGAGCTGTTTTTT

j_call: TRBJ2-3
d_call: .
cdr3_length: 14
clone_size: .
v_call: TRBV28
cdr3_aa: CASSFGGRADTQYF
cdr3_nt: TGTGCCAGCAGTTTTGGGGGGCGCGCAGATACGCAGTATTTT

j_call: TRBJ1-2
d_call: .
cdr3_length: 14
clone_size: .
v_call: TRBV10-3
cdr3_aa: CAITNTQGPSGYTF
cdr3_nt: TGTGCCATCACCAACACACAGGGACCCAGTGGCTACACCTTC

j_call: TRBJ2-5
d_call: .
cdr3_length: 14
clone_size: .
v_call: TRBV11-2
cdr3_aa: CASSPGRRQETQYF
cdr3_nt: TGTGCCAGCAGCCCCGGGCGGAGACAAGAGACCCAGTACTTC

j_call: TRBJ1-2
d_call: .
cdr3_length: 16
clone_size: .
v_call: TRBV7-8
cdr3_aa: CASSLEGRGSNYGYTF
cdr3_nt: TGTGCCAGCAGCTTAGAAGGACGGGGCTCTAACTATGGCTACACCTTC